Shown below are 10 T cell receptor beta chains from a single sample sequenced in a study of blood T cell repertoires in COVID-19. Assay: immunoSEQ multiplex PCR; the TCRdb copy retains only in-frame clones and omits some. The sample contains about 160,000 clones, 79% of which appear only once. The sequenced material came from peripheral blood. The receptors derive from a woman aged 60-75 years with COVID-19, enrolled during active disease.

A few counts support this clone. J is TRBJ1-2 and V is TRBV28, with D unresolved. Germline CDR1 reads MDHEN; CDR2 reads SYDVKM. The CDR3 runs to 12 residues. Trimming removed 6 bases from V and 6 bases from J, with 11 bases in between. The DNA of the CDR3 is TGTGCCAGCAGAGCCGGGAGGAATGGCTACACCTTC. The encoded protein is CASRAGRNGYTF.

The rearrangement joins TRBV30 to TRBJ1-2; TRBD1 matches at 7 bases. Germline V gene sequence: CDR1 GTSNPN, CDR2 SVGIG (reference sequence). V was clipped by 8 bases and J by 5 bases; unmatched bases: 11. CDR3 length equals 13 residues. This chain's CDR3 is CAGSGTDTYGYTF. The CDR3 bases are TGTGCCGGCTCCGGGACAGATACTTATGGCTACACCTTC. Combining the CDR3 with reference TRBV30 and TRBJ1-2 gives the whole variable domain SQTIHQWPATLVQPVGSPLSLECTVEGTSNPNLYWYRQAAGRGLQLLFYSVGIGQISSEVPQNLSASRPQDRQFILSSKKLLLSDSGFYLCAGSGTDTYGYTFGSGTRLTVV.

Worth noting for this clone: Other DNA sequences in this specimen translate into the identical CDR3. The V call is TRBV23-1, the J call TRBJ2-7, with 12 bases fitting TRBD2. TRBV23-1 is an open reading frame, and its role is uncertain. The CDR3 runs to 15 residues. V lost 5 bases, J lost 8 bases, and 10 bases stayed unmatched. In DNA form, the CDR3 reads TGCGCCAGCAGTAAACTAGCGGGGGGCACGCGGCAGCAGTACGTC. This codes for CASSKLAGGTRQQYV.

This chain joins TRBV4-2 and TRBJ1-2; D ambiguous. V dropped 1 base and J dropped 3 bases, with 9 bases sitting between them. Germline-derived CDR1 and CDR2 are LGHNA and YNFKEQ. The CDR3 spans 14 residues. The CDR3 DNA sequence: TGTGCCAGCAGCCAAGGGAGCCTGCACTATGGCTACACCTTC. Translation gives CASSQGSLHYGYTF.

This clone came up once. V and J are TRBV27 and TRBJ2-3, with TRBD2 matching 11 bases. Germline V gene sequence: CDR1 MNHEY, CDR2 SMNVEV (reference sequence). The CDR3 extends over 16 amino acids. Trimming at V came to 3 bases and at J to 5 bases, leaving 7 bases not matched to a gene. The CDR3 DNA is TGTGCCAGCAGTTTCTTACTAGCGGGAGTAGGAGATACGCAGTATTTT. It codes for CASSFLLAGVGDTQYF.

The chain links TRBV28 to TRBJ1-6; possible D gene TRBD1, 6 bases. CDR1 MDHEN and CDR2 SYDVKM come from the germline V gene. V lost 2 bases and J lost 3, with 11 bases in between. The CDR3 is 16 residues long. The CDR3, as DNA: TGTGCCAGCAGTTTAAGGGGGTTGAGCTATAATTCACCCCTCCACTTT. Its protein is CASSLRGLSYNSPLHF.

The chain recombines TRBV2 with TRBJ1-2, with 7 nucleotides matching TRBD1. Germline-derived CDR1 and CDR2 are SNHLY and FYNNEI. The CDR3 spans 14 residues. V shed 6 bases, J shed 5 bases, and the junction held 9 bases outside the gene matches. The CDR3 protein is CASRAFTGEYGYTF. CDR3 coding DNA: TGTGCCAGCAGAGCGTTTACAGGGGAATATGGCTACACCTTC.

The chain is built from TRBV5-5 and TRBJ1-2; D might be TRBD1 (6 bases). Germline V CDR1 and CDR2: SGHKS, YYEKEE (reference sequence). V was cut by 1 base and J by 7 bases, with 26 bases left in between. The CDR3 is 18 residues long. CDR3 DNA sequence: TGTGCCAGCAGCTTGTCCGGACTTGGACAGACTATTGTGGGTGGCTACACCTTC. This translates into CASSLSGLGQTIVGGYTF.

The chain carries TRBV11-2 and TRBJ2-5; maybe TRBD2 (5 bases). V lost 1 base to trimming and J lost 0 bases, with 9 bases between them. The CDR3 runs to 15 residues. Germline CDR1 and CDR2: SGHAT and FQNNGV. The CDR3 loop is CASSLGHGDQETQYF. DNA for the CDR3: TGTGCCAGCAGCTTAGGGCACGGGGACCAAGAGACCCAGTACTTC.

This rearrangement joins TRBV7-2 to TRBJ1-1, with 9 positions matching TRBD1. The junction had 6 bases not matched to a gene; V was cut back by 5 bases and J by 5 bases. Per the germline V gene, CDR1 is SGHTA and CDR2 is FQGNSA. The CDR3 spans 14 residues. DNA of the CDR3: TGTGCCAGCAGCCAGGGGACAGGGAAAACTGAAGCTTTCTTT. Its translation: CASSQGTGKTEAFF.